This T cell receptor beta chain was identified during a study of response to subunit inactivated influenza vaccine. Study-wide points: Authors suggested seasonal influenza vaccinations each recruit few new T cells.

TCRdb reanalysed the RT-PCR reads using MiXCR and keeps one entry per CDR3 protein. The table lists under 500,000 distinct CDR3 sequences, about a tenth of them singletons. The CDR3 sequence is 11 residues long. V was pared by 4 bases and J by 2 bases, with 6 bases between. Germline-derived CDR1 and CDR2 are DFQATT and SNEGSKA (reference sequence). The table lists this clonotype with a few counts. The antigen is not known. This chain connects TRBV20-1 to TRBJ2-7; a possible D gene is TRBD1 (6 bases). The sample consisted of PBMCs from blood, taken roughly 45 days after vaccination. This sequence was found in a man aged 45 to 65 who received an inactivated influenza vaccine. The CDR3 DNA sequence: TGCAGTGCTAAGGGGGCCTACGAGCAGTACTTC. Translating gives CSAKGAYEQYF.